The rows below give T cell receptor beta chains drawn from one sample of a study of technical replicates of blood from a few donors. The protocol was immunoSEQ multiplex PCR, while the TCRdb copy is restricted to in-frame clones and leaves out a portion. Of about 75,000 clones in the sample, 95% to 97% were seen once. The specimen was T cells isolated from PBMCs. These receptors came from a human donor in good health. Each CDR3 is given with its conserved first and last residue. The D gene is left open where the match is weak. A clone size is listed for some rows: how often the clone was seen (once, few, many), or a class if it is expanded.

v_gene: TRBV7-8
d_gene: -
j_gene: TRBJ2-1
abundance: -
len: 15
CDR3nt: TGTGCCAGCAGCCAGGGAGGCGTCTTCGGAGGTGAGCAGTTCTTC
CDR3aa: CASSQGGVFGGEQFF

v_gene: TRBV2
d_gene: TRBD1
j_gene: TRBJ2-7
abundance: -
len: 13
CDR3nt: TGTGCCACTACGGGACAGGGGCCCTACGAGCAGTACTTC
CDR3aa: CATTGQGPYEQYF

v_gene: TRBV7-6
d_gene: TRBD1
j_gene: TRBJ1-3
abundance: -
len: 17
CDR3nt: TGTGCCAGCAGCTTAGGGGACAGCCCCCTTTCTGGAAACACCATATATTTT
CDR3aa: CASSLGDSPLSGNTIYF

v_gene: TRBV27
d_gene: -
j_gene: TRBJ2-4
abundance: once
len: 16
CDR3nt: TGTGCCAGCAGGCCTGACAGTAGTCTAGCCAAAAACATTCAGTACTTC
CDR3aa: CASRPDSSLAKNIQYF

v_gene: TRBV2
d_gene: TRBD2
j_gene: TRBJ2-7
abundance: -
len: 15
CDR3nt: TGTGCCAGCAGTGAAGGTCTAGCGGGATCGTACGAGCAGTACTTC
CDR3aa: CASSEGLAGSYEQYF

v_gene: TRBV7-2
d_gene: TRBD1
j_gene: TRBJ2-7
abundance: -
len: 15
CDR3nt: TGTGCCAGCAGCTCCGGGCTTGGACAGGGACGCGAGCAGTACTTC
CDR3aa: CASSSGLGQGREQYF

v_gene: TRBV9
d_gene: -
j_gene: TRBJ1-1
abundance: -
len: 12
CDR3nt: TGTGCCAGCAGCGACAGGGAGACTGAAGCTTTCTTT
CDR3aa: CASSDRETEAFF

v_gene: TRBV9
d_gene: -
j_gene: TRBJ2-2
abundance: -
len: 14
CDR3nt: TGTGCCAGCAGCGAGTACGGAGACACCGGGGAGCTGTTTTTT
CDR3aa: CASSEYGDTGELFF

v_gene: TRBV27
d_gene: -
j_gene: TRBJ2-7
abundance: -
len: 13
CDR3nt: TGTGCCAGCAGTTTTCTAGCCGCCTACGAGCAGTACTTC
CDR3aa: CASSFLAAYEQYF

v_gene: TRBV5-4
d_gene: TRBD1
j_gene: TRBJ2-7
abundance: -
len: 14
CDR3nt: TGTGCCAGCAGCTTCCAGGGACAGGGCTACGAGCAGTACTTC
CDR3aa: CASSFQGQGYEQYF

v_gene: TRBV5-1
d_gene: -
j_gene: TRBJ1-1
abundance: -
len: 13
CDR3nt: TGCGCCAGCAGCTTTACGGGGGACACTGAAGCTTTCTTT
CDR3aa: CASSFTGDTEAFF

v_gene: TRBV6-1
d_gene: TRBD1
j_gene: TRBJ1-3
abundance: -
len: 14
CDR3nt: TGTGCCAGCAGTGAACCTAACAGGGGAGACACCATATATTTT
CDR3aa: CASSEPNRGDTIYF

v_gene: TRBV5-1
d_gene: -
j_gene: TRBJ1-1
abundance: -
len: 15
CDR3nt: TGCGCCAGCAGCTTGATGGGAAACAGGGACACTGAAGCTTTCTTT
CDR3aa: CASSLMGNRDTEAFF

v_gene: TRBV5-1
d_gene: -
j_gene: TRBJ1-2
abundance: -
len: 14
CDR3nt: TGCGCCAGCAGGGTAGAGGGACTCTACTATGGCTACACCTTC
CDR3aa: CASRVEGLYYGYTF

v_gene: TRBV27
d_gene: -
j_gene: TRBJ1-2
abundance: -
len: 13
CDR3nt: TGTGCCAGCAGTTTATCGACAGGATCTGGCTACACCTTC
CDR3aa: CASSLSTGSGYTF

v_gene: TRBV4-1
d_gene: -
j_gene: TRBJ2-1
abundance: -
len: 15
CDR3nt: TGCGCCAGCAGCCACGCAGAAGGGGGAATAGATGAGCAGTTCTTC
CDR3aa: CASSHAEGGIDEQFF

v_gene: TRBV9
d_gene: TRBD1
j_gene: TRBJ1-2
abundance: -
len: 15
CDR3nt: TGTGCCAGCAGCGTTGAGGGACAGGAAGACTATGGCTACACCTTC
CDR3aa: CASSVEGQEDYGYTF

v_gene: TRBV10-2
d_gene: TRBD2
j_gene: TRBJ2-3
abundance: -
len: 15
CDR3nt: TGCGCCGGATCCGTTAGCGGGAGCTCACCAGATACGCAGTATTTT
CDR3aa: CAGSVSGSSPDTQYF